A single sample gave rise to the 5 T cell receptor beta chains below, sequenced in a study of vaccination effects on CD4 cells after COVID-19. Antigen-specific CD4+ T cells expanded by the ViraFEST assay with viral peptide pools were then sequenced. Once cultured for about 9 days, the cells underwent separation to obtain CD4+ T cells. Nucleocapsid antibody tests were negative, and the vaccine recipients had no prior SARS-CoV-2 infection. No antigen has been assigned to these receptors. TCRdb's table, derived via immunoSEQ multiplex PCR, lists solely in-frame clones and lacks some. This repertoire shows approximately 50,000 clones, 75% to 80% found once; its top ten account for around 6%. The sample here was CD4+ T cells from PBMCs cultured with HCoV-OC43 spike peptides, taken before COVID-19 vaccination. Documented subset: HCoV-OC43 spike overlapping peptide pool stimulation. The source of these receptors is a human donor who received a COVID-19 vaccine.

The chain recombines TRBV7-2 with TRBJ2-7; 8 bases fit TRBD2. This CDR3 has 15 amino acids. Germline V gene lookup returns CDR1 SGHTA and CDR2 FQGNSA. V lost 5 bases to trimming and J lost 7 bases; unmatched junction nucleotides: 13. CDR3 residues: CASSQIAGPQREQYV. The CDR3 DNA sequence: TGTGCCAGCAGCCAAATAGCGGGGCCACAAAGGGAGCAGTACGTC.

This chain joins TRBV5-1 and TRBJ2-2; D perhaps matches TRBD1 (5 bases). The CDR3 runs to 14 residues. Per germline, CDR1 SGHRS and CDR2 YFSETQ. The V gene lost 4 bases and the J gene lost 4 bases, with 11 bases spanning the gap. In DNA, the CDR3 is TGCGCCAGCAGCCCGACAGTGAGCACCGGGGAGCTGTTTTTT. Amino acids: CASSPTVSTGELFF.

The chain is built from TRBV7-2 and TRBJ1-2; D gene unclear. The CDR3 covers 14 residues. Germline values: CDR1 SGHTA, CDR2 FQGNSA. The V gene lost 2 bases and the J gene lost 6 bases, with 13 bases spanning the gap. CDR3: CASSLSGPKDGYTF. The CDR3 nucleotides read TGTGCCAGCAGCTTATCCGGGCCCAAGGATGGCTACACCTTC.

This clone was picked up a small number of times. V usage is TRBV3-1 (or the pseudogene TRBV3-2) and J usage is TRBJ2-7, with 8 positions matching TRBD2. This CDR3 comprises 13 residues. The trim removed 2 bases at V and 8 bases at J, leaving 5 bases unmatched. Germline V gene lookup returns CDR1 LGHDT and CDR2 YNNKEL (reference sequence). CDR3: CASSQSLAGQQYV. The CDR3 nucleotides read TGTGCCAGCAGCCAAAGTCTAGCGGGCCAGCAGTACGTC.

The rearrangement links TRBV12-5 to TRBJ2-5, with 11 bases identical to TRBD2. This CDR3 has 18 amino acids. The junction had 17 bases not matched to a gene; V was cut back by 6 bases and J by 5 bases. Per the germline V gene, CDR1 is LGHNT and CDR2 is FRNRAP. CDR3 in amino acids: CASGSGTSGALPRETQYF. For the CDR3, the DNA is TGTGCTAGTGGCTCCGGGACTAGCGGAGCCTTGCCCCGGGAGACCCAGTACTTC.